The rows below give T cell receptor beta chains drawn from one sample of a study of CD8 T cells in ankylosing spondylitis. TCRdb passed the 5' RACE reads through MiXCR, listing each CDR3 protein once. This table has some 340,000 distinct CDR3 sequences, roughly 14% appearing once. The specimen sequenced was blood, either unsorted or a sorted T cell fraction (not recorded which). These TCRs come from a male donor with ankylosing spondylitis or in good health (not recorded which). CDR3s include the opening cysteine and the closing phenylalanine or tryptophan. D genes are given only for firm matches. Not all rows give a size; the values are once, few, many and, for expanded clones, a class.

TRBJ1-5 few TRBV5-6 NA CASSSRDSNQPQHF TGTGCCAGCAGCTCAAGGGATAGCAATCAGCCCCAGCATTTT
TRBJ2-3 NA TRBV5-1 TRBD2 CASSFGWAGDGDTQYF TGCGCCAGCAGCTTTGGTTGGGCGGGGGACGGAGATACGCAGTATTTT
TRBJ1-1 few TRBV6-6 NA CASRVTGEAFF TGTGCCAGCAGAGTAACAGGAGAGGCTTTCTTT
TRBJ2-5 NA TRBV7-8 TRBD2 CASALGTRVQETQYF TGTGCCAGTGCTTTAGGGACTAGGGTACAAGAGACCCAGTACTTC
TRBJ1-6 few TRBV25-1 NA CASSESGRVTPLHF TGTGCCAGCAGTGAATCGGGCAGGGTTACACCCCTCCACTTT
TRBJ2-7 NA TRBV7-9 NA CAITSGAGGSYEQYF TGTGCCATCACCTCGGGAGCAGGGGGATCCTACGAGCAGTACTTC
TRBJ2-7 NA TRBV9 NA CASSASPSKTHEQYF TGTGCCAGCAGCGCATCCCCCTCCAAGACCCACGAGCAGTACTTC
TRBJ2-5 few TRBV5-6 TRBD2 CASSWRTSGRWETQYF TGTGCCAGCAGCTGGAGGACTAGCGGGAGGTGGGAGACCCAGTACTTC
TRBJ1-5 many TRBV7-9 TRBD1 CASSLGDSSNQPQHF TGTGCCAGCAGCTTGGGGGACAGTTCCAATCAGCCCCAGCATTTT
TRBJ2-1 many TRBV6-4 TRBD2 CASRVSGGPGEQFF TGTGCCAGCAGGGTTAGCGGGGGGCCCGGAGAGCAGTTCTTC
TRBJ1-1 many TRBV12-3/TRBV12-4 NA CASSPRRGYSTEAFF TGTGCCAGCAGTCCTAGACGGGGTTATAGCACTGAAGCTTTCTTT
TRBJ2-7 few TRBV30 NA CAWDRLYEQYF TGTGCCTGGGACCGGCTCTACGAGCAGTACTTC
TRBJ1-5 few TRBV12-3/TRBV12-4 NA CASSKGQPQHF TGTGCCAGCAGTAAGGGTCAGCCCCAGCATTTT
TRBJ2-5 NA TRBV11-2 NA CASSLTFKEETQYF TGTGCCAGCAGCTTGACTTTTAAGGAAGAGACCCAGTACTTC
TRBJ2-3 few TRBV20-1 NA CSASGHGVTDTQYF TGCAGTGCTAGCGGCCACGGGGTCACAGATACGCAGTATTTT
TRBJ2-7 NA TRBV28 NA CAISPGLLCYEQYF TGTGCCATCAGCCCCGGGCTCCTCTGCTACGAGCAGTACTTC
TRBJ2-5 few TRBV25-1 TRBD2 CASSEFAGDQETQYF TGTGCCAGCAGTGAATTCGCGGGGGACCAAGAGACCCAGTACTTC
TRBJ1-1 NA TRBV5-5 NA CASRGGHRVTEAFF TGTGCCAGCAGGGGGGGGCACAGGGTCACTGAAGCTTTCTTT
TRBJ1-1 many TRBV29-1 NA CSVTDSVNTEAFF TGCAGCGTGACGGACAGCGTGAACACTGAAGCTTTCTTT
TRBJ2-1 NA TRBV20-1 TRBD1 CSAITGASDNEQFF TGCAGTGCCATAACAGGGGCATCCGACAATGAGCAGTTCTTC
TRBJ2-5 few TRBV29-1 TRBD2 CSVIPSGQETQYF TGCAGCGTTATTCCTAGCGGCCAGGAGACCCAGTACTTC
TRBJ2-7 few TRBV5-1 TRBD1 CASSKGQGAPLSYEQYF TGCGCCAGCAGCAAAGGACAGGGGGCTCCTCTCTCCTACGAGCAGTACTTC
TRBJ2-5 few TRBV6-6 NA CASSYVEETQYF TGTGCCAGCAGTTACGTGGAAGAGACCCAGTACTTC
TRBJ1-1 NA TRBV6-1 NA CASSEAGGRTEAFF TGTGCCAGCAGTGAAGCGGGGGGGAGGACTGAAGCTTTCTTT
TRBJ2-5 few TRBV2 NA CASSEIGSETQYF TGTGCCAGCAGTGAAATAGGGAGCGAGACCCAGTACTTC
TRBJ1-1 NA TRBV5-5 NA CASSLGTALNTEAFF TGTGCCAGCAGCTTAGGGACGGCCCTGAACACTGAAGCTTTCTTT
TRBJ2-7 many TRBV12-3/TRBV12-4 TRBD2 CASSRRTSGDYEQYF TGTGCCAGCAGTAGGCGAACAAGCGGGGACTACGAGCAGTACTTC
TRBJ2-2 NA TRBV5-1 NA CASSLAQGLTGELFF TGCGCCAGCAGCTTGGCCCAGGGTTTAACCGGGGAGCTGTTTTTT
TRBJ1-1 many TRBV11-2 NA CASSQDGAGTEAFF TGTGCCAGCAGCCAAGACGGGGCTGGCACTGAAGCTTTCTTT
TRBJ1-6 few TRBV3-1 NA CASSQGQAGSPLHF TGTGCCAGCAGCCAAGGGCAGGCGGGCTCACCCCTCCACTTT
TRBJ2-2 few TRBV18 NA CASSPPEGNTGELFF TGTGCCAGCTCACCACCGGAGGGGAACACCGGGGAGCTGTTTTTT
TRBJ2-3 NA TRBV19 NA CASSMDGTSTDTQYF TGTGCCAGTAGTATGGATGGAACCAGCACAGATACGCAGTATTTT
TRBJ1-6 few TRBV20-1 NA CSARQGADNSPLHF TGCAGTGCTAGGCAAGGGGCCGATAATTCACCCCTCCACTTT
TRBJ1-5 NA TRBV5-1 TRBD1 CASREGQNQPQHF TGCGCCAGCAGGGAGGGACAGAATCAGCCCCAGCATTTT
TRBJ1-1 many TRBV24-1 NA CATSDLSQWLDDTEAFF TGTGCCACCAGTGACCTATCACAGTGGCTCGATGACACTGAAGCTTTCTTT
TRBJ2-4 few TRBV10-3 TRBD2 CAISETSGRENIQYF TGTGCCATCAGTGAGACTAGCGGGAGGGAAAACATTCAGTACTTC
TRBJ2-1 NA TRBV5-1 TRBD2 CASSPRPPLAASYNEQFF TGCGCCAGCAGCCCTCGCCCCCCGCTAGCGGCGTCCTACAATGAGCAGTTCTTC
TRBJ2-1 NA TRBV3-1 NA CASSQDTRDKVF TGTGCCAGCAGCCAAGACACCAGGGACAAGGTCTTC
TRBJ2-7 few TRBV7-9 TRBD2 CASSILDSAGAREQYF TGTGCCAGCAGCATACTTGACTCGGCGGGAGCGAGGGAGCAGTACTTC
TRBJ2-5 NA TRBV6-1 NA CAITTRPLRETQYF TGTGCCATCACCACCAGACCCCTCAGGGAGACCCAGTACTTC
TRBJ1-2 NA TRBV5-5 NA CASSSSPDSPHLYGYTF TGTGCCAGCAGCTCCTCCCCTGACAGTCCCCACCTCTATGGCTACACCTTC
TRBJ2-7 few TRBV6-1 TRBD2 CASRKAGGPYEQYF TGTGCCAGCAGAAAAGCGGGGGGACCCTACGAGCAGTACTTC
TRBJ1-2 few TRBV7-2 TRBD1 CASSLTGQGSPNYGYTF TGTGCCAGCAGCTTAACGGGACAGGGGTCCCCCAACTATGGCTACACCTTC
TRBJ1-1 NA TRBV5-1 NA CASSLLDVNTEAFF TGCGCCAGCAGCTTGCTGGACGTGAACACTGAAGCTTTCTTT
TRBJ1-6 many TRBV5-1 NA CASSPGQSSYNSPLHF TGCGCCAGCAGCCCAGGACAGAGCTCCTATAATTCACCCCTCCACTTT
TRBJ2-7 few TRBV9 TRBD1 CASSERGQGVDEQYF TGTGCCAGCAGCGAGAGAGGACAGGGGGTCGACGAGCAGTACTTC
TRBJ1-1 medium-sized TRBV12-3/TRBV12-4 NA CASSYLNTEAFF TGTGCCAGCAGTTACCTGAACACTGAAGCTTTCTTT
TRBJ1-6 few TRBV2 NA CASSSQGGSPLHF TGTGCCAGCAGTTCCCAGGGAGGTTCACCCCTCCACTTT
TRBJ1-2 few TRBV4-2 NA CASSQDSIGGSNYGYTF TGTGCCAGCAGCCAAGATTCTATCGGGGGCTCCAACTATGGCTACACCTTC
TRBJ2-7 NA TRBV7-7 TRBD1 CASSFGGQGDEQYF TGTGCCAGCAGCTTTGGGGGACAGGGGGACGAGCAGTACTTC
TRBJ2-3 many TRBV20-1 TRBD2 CSAREQAGVTDTQYF TGCAGTGCTAGAGAACAAGCGGGAGTCACAGATACGCAGTATTTT
TRBJ2-2 NA TRBV6-2/TRBV6-3 NA CASKKPGLNTGELFF TGTGCCAGCAAAAAGCCCGGACTCAACACCGGGGAGCTGTTTTTT
TRBJ2-5 many TRBV9 TRBD2 CASSVGSGGETQYF TGTGCCAGCAGCGTAGGCAGCGGGGGGGAGACCCAGTACTTC
TRBJ2-1 NA TRBV12-3/TRBV12-4 TRBD2 CASRTSGAKSHEQFF TGTGCCAGCAGGACTAGCGGGGCAAAGAGCCATGAGCAGTTCTTC
TRBJ2-7 NA TRBV5-1 TRBD2 CASSLNAGTTSYEQYF TGCGCCAGCAGCTTGAATGCCGGGACTACATCCTACGAGCAGTACTTC
TRBJ1-2 NA TRBV7-6 TRBD1 CASSFRGGALDGYTF TGTGCCAGCAGCTTCAGGGGGGGCGCGTTGGATGGCTACACCTTC